This entry lists 25 T cell receptor beta chains sequenced from one sample in a study of graft-versus-host responses after intestinal transplantation. Graft specimens yielded both intraepithelial and lamina propria lymphocytes. Only in-frame clones appear in the TCRdb table, and some are missing; sequencing was by immunoSEQ multiplex PCR. The sample has approximately 15,000 clones; approximately 80% are singletons. This material consisted of ileum tissue, taken just under 28 days after intestinal transplant. Receptors originate from a human patient who received an intestinal transplant, so some T cells may come from the graft donor.

The gene calls are TRBV2 and TRBJ2-7; 7 bases agree with TRBD1. The J segment lost 4 bases and the V segment lost 5 bases, leaving 14 bases of the junction unmatched. The CDR3 is 16 amino acids. CDR1 is SNHLY, CDR2 FYNNEI, per germline. This CDR3 reads CASSLTGQRPPYEQYV. The CDR3 DNA follows: TGTGCCAGCAGTTTAACGGGACAGCGTCCCCCGTACGAGCAGTACGTC.

The V gene is TRBV5-1, the J gene TRBJ1-2, with 7 bases matching TRBD1. V lost 0 bases and J lost 7; bases outside the gene matches: 0. The CDR3 is made up of 12 amino acids. Germline V lookup: CDR1 SGHRS, CDR2 YFSETQ. The CDR3 reads CASSLGQGGYTF. In DNA form, the CDR3 reads TGCGCCAGCAGCTTGGGACAGGGTGGCTACACCTTC.

V usage is TRBV6-4 and J usage is TRBJ1-6; weak D call: TRBD1 (5 bases). The CDR3 is 15 residues long. CDR1 is MRHNA and CDR2 is SNTAGT in the germline V gene. V was clipped by 5 bases and J by 3 bases, with 11 bases between them. CDR3 region: CASSQGNGYNSPLHF. The CDR3 DNA sequence: TGTGCCAGCAGTCAGGGAAATGGCTATAATTCACCCCTCCACTTT.

CDR3 DNA sequence: TGTGCCAGCAGTTACTCGAAGGGTAGGGGGCACTATGGCTACACCTTC. Its protein product is CASSYSKGRGHYGYTF. The rearrangement uses TRBV6-5 and TRBJ1-2; 7 nucleotides match TRBD1. Germline assignment: CDR1 MNHEY and CDR2 SVGAGI. This CDR3 contains 16 residues. Trimming took 0 bases from V and 3 from J; bases not matched to a gene: 7.

The genes are TRBV5-8 and TRBJ2-5, with TRBD2 matching over 7 bases. The CDR3 is made up of 14 amino acids. Germline CDR1 reads SGHTS; CDR2 reads YDEGEE. V was clipped by 4 bases and J by 4 bases; unmatched bases: 7. This CDR3 is CASSPRRGRETQYF. For the CDR3, the DNA is TGTGCCAGCAGCCCCAGGCGGGGGAGAGAGACCCAGTACTTC.

The rearrangement uses TRBV10-3 and TRBJ2-2, with a possible D match to TRBD1 (6 bases). There are 16 residues in the CDR3. Germline V gene lookup returns CDR1 ENHRY and CDR2 SYGVKD. Trimming pared 4 bases from V and 0 bases from J, leaving 12 bases between. The CDR3 here is CAISGTTGANTGELFF. For the CDR3, the DNA is TGTGCCATCAGTGGGACGACAGGTGCGAACACCGGGGAGCTGTTTTTT.

CDR3 sequence (DNA): TGTGCCAGCAGCGGACACCCGATGAACACTGAAGCTTTCTTT. Its protein is CASSGHPMNTEAFF. This chain connects TRBV6-5 to TRBJ1-1; D may be TRBD1 (5 bases). There are 14 residues in the CDR3. Trimming cost V 6 bases and J 0 bases, with 11 bases left between them. Germline CDR1 reads MNHEY; CDR2 reads SVGAGI.

The chain uses TRBV5-1 and TRBJ2-5, with 7 bases fitting TRBD1. The CDR3 contains 14 residues. Germline lookup yields CDR1 SGHRS and CDR2 YFSETQ. Trimming cost V 4 bases and J 2 bases; bases outside gene matches: 5. This CDR3 is CASSRGQFQETQYF. CDR3 nucleotide sequence: TGCGCCAGCAGCAGGGGACAGTTTCAAGAGACCCAGTACTTC.

This chain joins TRBV10-2 and TRBJ1-6; no firm D call. This CDR3 comprises 14 residues. Between the trimmed V and J ends, which lost 6 bases and 5 bases, there was a span of 11 bases. Germline loops: CDR1 WSHSY, CDR2 SAAADI. The CDR3: CASRRQTNNSPLHF. CDR3 in DNA: TGCGCCAGCAGGAGGCAAACTAATAATTCACCCCTCCACTTT.

The chain joins TRBV10-2 to TRBJ1-5, with 9 bases fitting TRBD1. This CDR3 comprises 14 residues. Per germline, CDR1 WSHSY and CDR2 SAAADI. Unmatched junction bases numbered 2, after V lost 2 bases and J lost 6 bases. CDR3 in DNA: TGCGCCAGCAGTGAGGACAGGGGGGGTCAGCCCCAGCATTTT. Translation gives CASSEDRGGQPQHF.

The V call is TRBV27, the J call TRBJ2-3; 11 nucleotides line up with TRBD2. Germline lookup yields CDR1 MNHEY and CDR2 SMNVEV (reference sequence). The CDR3 sequence is 21 residues long. V was pared by 6 bases and J by 4 bases, with 24 bases of the junction left unmatched. The CDR3 nucleotides read TGTGCCAGCAGCCTCAAGTGGGCTAGCGGGGGGAAAATCAGGGGAGCAGATACGCAGTATTTT. This sequence encodes CASSLKWASGGKIRGADTQYF.

The V gene is TRBV5-8, the J gene TRBJ1-5; weak D call: TRBD1 (6 bases). The CDR3 runs 16 residues. Trimming cost V 4 bases and J 2 bases, with 16 bases left between them. Germline CDR1 SGHTS, CDR2 YDEGEE. CDR3 bases: TGTGCCAGCAGCCTGAGTGGGGCAGGGGGCAATCAGCCCCAGCATTTT. Encoded protein: CASSLSGAGGNQPQHF.

The rearrangement uses TRBV27 and TRBJ2-3, with D possibly TRBD1 on 6 matching bases. From germline, CDR1 is MNHEY and CDR2 SMNVEV (reference sequence). This CDR3 has 14 residues. The germline V and J ends were trimmed by 5 bases and 3 bases, with 12 bases remaining between them. CDR3: CASSPGQQTDTQYF. The CDR3 DNA is TGTGCCAGCAGTCCCGGACAGCAGACAGATACGCAGTATTTT.

The chain employs TRBV4-2 and TRBJ2-1; 7 bases are shared with TRBD1. The V and J ends lost 0 bases and 5 bases, in that order; junction bases with no gene match: 10. CDR3 length: 17 amino acids. Germline values: CDR1 LGHNA, CDR2 YNFKEQ. The CDR3: CASSQDPIGTDNNEQFF. CDR3 in DNA: TGTGCCAGCAGCCAAGACCCGATCGGGACAGACAACAATGAGCAGTTCTTC.

The chain carries TRBV7-2 and TRBJ2-3; D ambiguous. Between the trimmed V and J ends, which lost 1 base and 4 bases, there was a span of 12 bases. The CDR3 covers 15 residues. Germline CDR1 is SGHTA and CDR2 is FQGNSA. CDR3 DNA sequence: TGTGCCAGCAGCTTAGATTTTGGGCTGGCAGATACGCAGTATTTT. This gives the protein CASSLDFGLADTQYF.

This chain uses TRBV7-8 with TRBJ1-1; TRBD1 agrees at 7 bases. Germline V gene data show CDR1 as SGHVS and CDR2 as FQNEAQ. CDR3 length equals 13 residues. After removal of 6 bases from V and 12 bases from J, the junction contained 13 bases not matched to a gene. The CDR3 sequence is CASSMGRGQTTFF. The CDR3 nucleotides read TGTGCCAGCAGTATGGGCCGGGGACAGACAACTTTCTTT.

The chain recombines TRBV11-2 with TRBJ2-1, with 8 bases fitting TRBD1. The CDR3 covers 18 residues. After removal of 5 bases from V and 4 bases from J, the junction contained 16 bases not matched to a gene. Germline CDR1 and CDR2: SGHAT and FQNNGV. For the CDR3, the DNA is TGTGCCAGCAGCCCCCAGGAATCGGGCAGGGGGCTTTACAATGAGCAGTTCTTC. Translating it yields CASSPQESGRGLYNEQFF.

V gene TRBV28 combines with J gene TRBJ1-3; unclear D gene. With 5 bases removed from V and 0 bases from J, the gap between germline ends came to 14 bases. Germline V gives CDR1 MDHEN, CDR2 SYDVKM. The CDR3 totals 16 residues. CDR3 coding DNA: TGTGCCAGCAGTCATTTGGGTGAGGGCTCTGGAAACACCATATATTTT. Translating gives CASSHLGEGSGNTIYF.

By share, this clone counts as large. This chain joins TRBV7-9 and TRBJ1-2; the match to TRBD1 covers 7 bases. Germline assignment: CDR1 SEHNR and CDR2 FQNEAQ (reference sequence). The ends lost 4 bases at V and 7 bases at J; junction bases unmatched: 6. This CDR3 is built from 13 residues. This CDR3 reads CASSSDRRTGYTF. CDR3 nucleotides: TGTGCCAGCAGCTCGGACAGGAGGACTGGCTACACCTTC.

This clone was recorded once. J is TRBJ2-2 and V is TRBV21-1; the D call in the table, TRBD2, was not verified against the DNA. TRBV21-1 is a documented pseudogene. The CDR3 consists of 17 residues. The chain's CDR3 is CASSSWTSGGNTGELFF. The CDR3, as DNA: TGTGCCAGCAGCTCCTGGACTAGCGGGGGGAACACCGGGGAGCTGTTTTTT.

The CDR3 loop is CASSSADRQYEQYV. CDR3 bases: TGTGCCAGCAGTTCCGCAGACAGACAATACGAGCAGTACGTC. The V and J genes are TRBV28 and TRBJ2-7, with TRBD1 as a possible D gene (5 bases). The V end was cut by 4 bases, the J end by 4 bases, with 14 bases between. The CDR3 is 14 residues long. CDR1 and CDR2 (germline): MDHEN, SYDVKM.

This clone is classed as medium-sized. The V and J genes are TRBV11-2 and TRBJ2-5, with D maybe TRBD2 (5 bases). The CDR3 has 14 residues. The V end lost 7 bases, the J end lost 5 bases, and 17 bases lay between the germline ends. Germline V gene lookup returns CDR1 SGHAT and CDR2 FQNNGV. CDR3 in DNA: TGTGCCAGCAAATCTCGGGGTGCGTACGAGACCCAGTACTTC. This codes for CASKSRGAYETQYF.

This clone was seen only a few times. This chain uses TRBV2 with TRBJ1-2, with D possibly TRBD1 on 6 matching bases. Germline V lookup: CDR1 SNHLY, CDR2 FYNNEI. The CDR3 runs to 18 residues. Deletions cut 1 base from V and 4 bases from J, with 22 bases between. CDR3 DNA: TGTGCCAGCAGTGAAGAAGGGGGTTCGAACGGGGTGCCCTATGGCTACACCTTC. Its translation is CASSEEGGSNGVPYGYTF.

This clone came up a few times. The rearrangement links TRBV7-9 to TRBJ2-3; 11 positions agree with TRBD2. Germline values: CDR1 SEHNR, CDR2 FQNEAQ (reference sequence). The CDR3 sequence is 17 residues long. V lost 6 bases, J lost 2 bases, and 10 bases stayed unmatched. CDR3 in amino acids: CASRAEASGGPTDTQYF. For the CDR3, the DNA is TGTGCCAGCAGGGCGGAGGCTAGCGGGGGGCCCACAGATACGCAGTATTTT. Looking up the rest from reference TRBV7-9 and TRBJ2-3 gives the full variable domain: DTGVSQNPRHKITKRGQNVTFRCDPISEHNRLYWYRQTLGQGPEFLTYFQNEAQLEKSRLLSDRFSAERPKGSFSTLEIQRTEQGDSAMYLCASRAEASGGPTDTQYFGPGTRLTVL.

For the CDR3, the DNA is TGTGCCAGCAGCCCCAGACTAGCGGGGACCGGGGAGCTGTTTTTT. Encoded protein: CASSPRLAGTGELFF. The chain joins TRBV9 to TRBJ2-2, with 11 bases fitting TRBD2. V gave up 4 bases and J gave up 5 bases; unmatched junction bases: 4. This CDR3 has 15 residues. Germline V lookup: CDR1 SGDLS, CDR2 YYNGEE.